This is a list of T cell receptor beta chains from one sample in a study of cytomegalovirus exposure and HLA in healthy donors. TCRdb's table, derived via immunoSEQ multiplex PCR, lists solely in-frame clones and lacks some. The profile shows some 150,000 clones, approximately 79% of them singletons. The specimen sequenced was PBMCs. The source of these receptors is a middle-aged woman in good health and CMV-seropositive. Each CDR3 is given with its conserved first and last residue. The D gene is left open where the match is weak. Some rows mark clone size as missing; the rest say once, few, many or name a class of expanded clone.

CDR3: CASSFDRVNNEKLFF
DNA: TGTGCCAGCAGCTTTGACAGGGTCAACAATGAAAAACTGTTTTTT
size: -
D: TRBD1
J: TRBJ1-4
V: TRBV6-5

CDR3: CASSERGGGTYNEQFF
DNA: TGTGCCAGCAGTGAACGAGGGGGGGGGACCTACAATGAGCAGTTCTTC
size: -
D: -
J: TRBJ2-1
V: TRBV6-1

CDR3: CAISHGTGEGETQYF
DNA: TGTGCCATCAGCCACGGGACAGGGGAAGGAGAGACCCAGTACTTC
size: -
D: TRBD1
J: TRBJ2-5
V: TRBV10-3

CDR3: CASSLVEAAIYEQYF
DNA: TGTGCCAGCAGCTTGGTTGAAGCGGCGATATACGAGCAGTACTTC
size: -
D: -
J: TRBJ2-7
V: TRBV5-4

CDR3: CASSVTGDEQPQHF
DNA: TGTGCCAGCAGCGTGACAGGGGATGAGCAGCCCCAGCATTTT
size: -
D: TRBD1
J: TRBJ1-5
V: TRBV7-9

CDR3: CATSSNLGVNTGELFF
DNA: TGTGCCACCAGCAGCAATCTGGGAGTGAACACCGGGGAGCTGTTTTTT
size: once
D: -
J: TRBJ2-2
V: TRBV15

CDR3: CASSGRLRDRGIPNYGYTF
DNA: TGCGCCAGCAGTGGACGACTCCGGGACAGGGGGATTCCCAACTATGGCTACACCTTC
size: -
D: TRBD1
J: TRBJ1-2
V: TRBV10-1

CDR3: CASRTQRSSGNTIYF
DNA: TGTGCCAGCAGGACGCAGCGGAGCTCTGGAAACACCATATATTTT
size: -
D: -
J: TRBJ1-3
V: TRBV6-1

CDR3: CASSRPGNYGYTF
DNA: TGTGCCAGCAGTAGGCCGGGGAACTATGGCTACACCTTC
size: -
D: -
J: TRBJ1-2
V: TRBV28

CDR3: CASRKTSGGGHTQYF
DNA: TGTGCCAGCAGGAAAACTAGCGGGGGCGGCCATACGCAGTATTTT
size: few
D: TRBD2
J: TRBJ2-3
V: TRBV25-1

CDR3: CASGPPRDRGWNTGELFF
DNA: TGTGCTAGTGGTCCCCCCAGGGACAGGGGCTGGAACACCGGGGAGCTGTTTTTT
size: -
D: TRBD1
J: TRBJ2-2
V: TRBV12-5

CDR3: CASSPGTGNSGANVLTF
DNA: TGTGCCAGCAGTCCCGGGACAGGAAACTCTGGGGCCAACGTCCTGACTTTC
size: -
D: TRBD1
J: TRBJ2-6
V: TRBV2

CDR3: CASRAGITDTQYF
DNA: TGCGCCAGCAGAGCGGGCATCACAGATACGCAGTATTTT
size: -
D: -
J: TRBJ2-3
V: TRBV5-1

CDR3: CASSIGQGDSPLHF
DNA: TGTGCCAGTAGTATAGGACAGGGGGATTCACCCCTCCACTTT
size: -
D: TRBD1
J: TRBJ1-6
V: TRBV19

CDR3: CASSLDRGRNEKLFF
DNA: TGTGCCAGCAGCCTGGACAGGGGCCGAAATGAAAAACTGTTTTTT
size: once
D: TRBD1
J: TRBJ1-4
V: TRBV6-5

CDR3: CASSPRTEDGYTF
DNA: TGTGCCAGCTCACCACGGACAGAGGATGGCTACACCTTC
size: -
D: -
J: TRBJ1-2
V: TRBV18

CDR3: CAISEVNTEAFF
DNA: TGTGCCATCAGTGAGGTAAACACTGAAGCTTTCTTT
size: once
D: -
J: TRBJ1-1
V: TRBV10-3

CDR3: CASSSQGSYGYTF
DNA: TGTGCCAGCAGTTCTCAGGGAAGCTATGGCTACACCTTC
size: -
D: -
J: TRBJ1-2
V: TRBV6-5

CDR3: CASSPGTNYNEQFF
DNA: TGCGCCAGCAGCCCCGGGACAAACTACAATGAGCAGTTCTTC
size: -
D: -
J: TRBJ2-1
V: TRBV5-1

CDR3: CASSPGVGSASYEQYF
DNA: TGTGCCAGCAGCCCGGGAGTAGGTAGCGCCTCCTACGAGCAGTACTTC
size: few
D: -
J: TRBJ2-7
V: TRBV7-6

CDR3: CASSTGTGSLSGANVLTF
DNA: TGTGCCAGCAGTACCGGGACAGGGTCTCTCTCTGGGGCCAACGTCCTGACTTTC
size: -
D: TRBD1
J: TRBJ2-6
V: TRBV2

CDR3: CASSLEQSGGDTQYF
DNA: TGTGCCAGCAGCTTAGAACAGTCGGGGGGAGATACGCAGTATTTT
size: -
D: TRBD2
J: TRBJ2-3
V: TRBV7-9

CDR3: CASSEGPIGEQYF
DNA: TGTGCCAGCAGTGAAGGGCCAATCGGGGAGCAGTACTTC
size: -
D: -
J: TRBJ2-5
V: TRBV6-1

CDR3: CASGGAADDETQYF
DNA: TGTGCCAGCGGCGGGGCGGCGGATGATGAGACCCAGTACTTC
size: -
D: -
J: TRBJ2-5
V: TRBV28

CDR3: CASSLGGVLTQYF
DNA: TGTGCCAGCAGCTTAGGGGGCGTGCTCACCCAGTACTTC
size: few
D: -
J: TRBJ2-5
V: TRBV7-2

CDR3: CASTSSMGQGYGNYGYTF
DNA: TGTGCCAGCACCTCTTCAATGGGACAGGGTTATGGAAACTATGGCTACACCTTC
size: -
D: TRBD1
J: TRBJ1-2
V: TRBV28

CDR3: CAMSNSGNTIYF
DNA: TGTGCTATGAGTAACTCTGGAAACACCATATATTTT
size: -
D: -
J: TRBJ1-3
V: TRBV30

CDR3: CASSQVPVSGNTIYF
DNA: TGCGCCAGCAGCCAAGTGCCAGTCTCTGGAAACACCATATATTTT
size: -
D: -
J: TRBJ1-3
V: TRBV4-1

CDR3: CASSKGLAGPEMAELFF
DNA: TGTGCCAGTAGTAAGGGACTAGCGGGCCCCGAGATGGCGGAGCTGTTTTTT
size: few
D: TRBD2
J: TRBJ2-2
V: TRBV19

CDR3: CASRYQGVNSPLHF
DNA: TGTGCCAGCAGATACCAGGGGGTCAATTCACCCCTCCACTTT
size: -
D: TRBD1
J: TRBJ1-6
V: TRBV2

CDR3: CASSLQGADYEQYF
DNA: TGTGCCAGCAGCTTACAGGGGGCGGACTACGAGCAGTACTTC
size: few
D: TRBD1
J: TRBJ2-7
V: TRBV7-3

CDR3: CASSYGGVQRETQYF
DNA: TGTGCCAGCAGTTACGGGGGGGTTCAGCGAGAGACCCAGTACTTC
size: -
D: TRBD2
J: TRBJ2-5
V: TRBV6-6

CDR3: CASNGVGLGLHEQFF
DNA: TGTGCCAGCAACGGAGTTGGACTAGGTTTGCATGAGCAGTTCTTC
size: -
D: TRBD2
J: TRBJ2-1
V: TRBV28

CDR3: CASSPVGGANYGYTF
DNA: TGTGCCAGCAGCCCTGTTGGGGGGGCCAACTATGGCTACACCTTC
size: -
D: -
J: TRBJ1-2
V: TRBV5-6

CDR3: CASSEARQIRTSRTQYF
DNA: TGTGCCAGCAGTGAAGCGCGCCAGATTAGGACTAGTAGGACCCAGTACTTC
size: once
D: TRBD2
J: TRBJ2-5
V: TRBV2

CDR3: CASSLSTAGTEAFF
DNA: TGTGCCAGCAGTTTATCCACAGCTGGCACTGAAGCTTTCTTT
size: once
D: -
J: TRBJ1-1
V: TRBV27

CDR3: CASHLRVGGNTIYF
DNA: TGTGCCAGTCATTTGAGAGTTGGTGGAAACACCATATATTTT
size: -
D: -
J: TRBJ1-3
V: TRBV18

CDR3: CASSLSQGNEKLFF
DNA: TGTGCCAGCAGCTTGAGTCAGGGAAACGAAAAACTGTTTTTT
size: -
D: -
J: TRBJ1-4
V: TRBV5-5

CDR3: CASRIHGGESGELFF
DNA: TGTGCCAGTAGAATACACGGGGGGGAGTCCGGGGAGCTGTTTTTT
size: -
D: TRBD2
J: TRBJ2-2
V: TRBV19

CDR3: CASRQRTGGNEKLFF
DNA: TGCGCCAGCAGACAAAGAACAGGGGGGAATGAAAAACTGTTTTTT
size: -
D: TRBD1
J: TRBJ1-4
V: TRBV5-1

CDR3: CASSELPGQGDNTEAFF
DNA: TGTGCCAGCAGTGAACTTCCGGGACAGGGTGATAATACTGAAGCTTTCTTT
size: few
D: TRBD1
J: TRBJ1-1
V: TRBV25-1

CDR3: CASSFESGTGINQPQHF
DNA: TGTGCCAGCAGCTTTGAGTCAGGGACAGGCATCAATCAGCCCCAGCATTTT
size: few
D: TRBD1
J: TRBJ1-5
V: TRBV7-9

CDR3: CASSYGQGLTNTEAFF
DNA: TGTGCCAGCAGTTACGGACAGGGGCTGACGAACACTGAAGCTTTCTTT
size: few
D: TRBD1
J: TRBJ1-1
V: TRBV6-5

CDR3: CAIGRGQGIYGYTF
DNA: TGTGCCATAGGAAGGGGACAGGGGATTTATGGCTACACCTTC
size: -
D: TRBD1
J: TRBJ1-2
V: TRBV6-5

CDR3: CASSTSTGGGNSPLHF
DNA: TGTGCCAGCAGTACATCCACAGGGGGGGGGAATTCACCCCTCCACTTT
size: -
D: TRBD1
J: TRBJ1-6
V: TRBV6-7

CDR3: CASSPGTGFGNTIYF
DNA: TGTGCCAGCAGCCCCGGGACAGGGTTCGGAAACACCATATATTTT
size: -
D: TRBD1
J: TRBJ1-3
V: TRBV11-2

CDR3: CASRQNSGGKSYEQYF
DNA: TGTGCCAGCAGACAAAATAGCGGGGGGAAGTCCTACGAGCAGTACTTC
size: once
D: TRBD2
J: TRBJ2-7
V: TRBV7-2

CDR3: CASSLGGTSGTTYEQYF
DNA: TGTGCCAGCAGCTTGGGAGGGACTAGCGGAACCACCTACGAGCAGTACTTC
size: -
D: TRBD2
J: TRBJ2-7
V: TRBV5-5

CDR3: CASSFPSDKSGPQHF
DNA: TGTGCCAGCAGCTTCCCAAGCGACAAGTCGGGACCCCAGCATTTT
size: -
D: -
J: TRBJ1-5
V: TRBV7-4

CDR3: CASSLGGGVLDAFF
DNA: TGCGCCAGCAGCTTGGGGGGGGGCGTCCTGGATGCTTTCTTT
size: -
D: -
J: TRBJ1-1
V: TRBV5-1

CDR3: CASSPRGGEQYF
DNA: TGTGCCAGCTCACCGCGGGGGGGGGAGCAGTACTTC
size: -
D: TRBD2
J: TRBJ2-5
V: TRBV18

CDR3: CASSVSLGLANTGELFF
DNA: TGTGCCAGCAGCGTAAGTCTGGGACTAGCAAACACCGGGGAGCTGTTTTTT
size: -
D: TRBD2
J: TRBJ2-2
V: TRBV9

CDR3: CAWSTGSSNQPQHF
DNA: TGTGCCTGGTCGACAGGGAGTAGTAATCAGCCCCAGCATTTT
size: -
D: TRBD1
J: TRBJ1-5
V: TRBV30

CDR3: CAWTHTRGWNTQYF
DNA: TGTGCCTGGACCCACACGCGGGGTTGGAATACGCAGTATTTT
size: -
D: -
J: TRBJ2-3
V: TRBV30